This T cell receptor (beta chain) was sequenced for a study of Ad26.COV2.S vaccination and SARS-CoV-2 variants. On the study more broadly: Donor was one of the participants in the Ad26.COV2.S arm of the COV1001 trial. Intramuscular Ad26.COV2.S at 5x10^10 or 1x10^11 viral particles. Study-wide points: While placebo recipients had lower spike-specific TCR breadth, vaccine recipients had more.

Method: immunoSEQ multiplex PCR; TCRdb's copy keeps in-frame clones and lacks some. The sample carries hundreds of thousands of clones, approximately 92% recorded once. A word on this clone: The antigen is unknown.

Documented treatment: roughly 20 received Ad26.COV2.S at low or high dose, single or two shots; roughly five received placebo; per-sample allocation not given. The samples date from day 63 after the first vaccine or placebo injection. Its platform was an Ad26 vector, and its expressed antigen was Wuhan-strain SARS-CoV-2 spike. Sequenced material: peripheral blood, taken in a trial of Ad26.COV2.S vaccine versus placebo. This receptor was taken from a person aged 18 to 65 who received the Ad26.COV2.S COVID-19 vaccine or a placebo.

The CDR3 sequence: CASSLGTGSLTDTQYF. The CDR3 nucleotides read TGCGCCAGCAGCTTGGGCACAGGATCACTCACAGATACGCAGTATTTT. The V gene is TRBV5-1, the J gene TRBJ2-3; perhaps TRBD1 as D (5 bases). Trimming left V 0 bases short and J 2 bases short, with 13 bases between. Germline CDR1 and CDR2: SGHRS and YFSETQ. The CDR3 has 16 amino acids.